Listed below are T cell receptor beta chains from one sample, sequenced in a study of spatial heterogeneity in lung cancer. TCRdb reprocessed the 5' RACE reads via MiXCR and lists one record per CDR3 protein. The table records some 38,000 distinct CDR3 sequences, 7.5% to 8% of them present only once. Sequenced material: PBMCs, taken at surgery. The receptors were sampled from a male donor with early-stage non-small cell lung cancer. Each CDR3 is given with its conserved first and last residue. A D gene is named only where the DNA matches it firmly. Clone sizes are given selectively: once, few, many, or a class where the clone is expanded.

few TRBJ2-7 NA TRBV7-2 CASSLTSLHEQYF TGTGCCAGCAGCTTAACTAGTCTACACGAGCAGTACTTC
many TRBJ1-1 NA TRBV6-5 CASSLQKDTEAFF TGTGCCAGCAGTCTACAGAAGGACACTGAAGCTTTCTTT
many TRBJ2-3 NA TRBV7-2 CASSKTHGADTQYF TGTGCCAGCAGTAAGACTCACGGCGCAGATACGCAGTATTTT
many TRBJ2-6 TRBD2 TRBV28 CASSPRGRREVPRPSPGANVLTF TGTGCCAGCAGTCCTAGAGGTCGGCGGGAGGTTCCCCGACCCTCCCCTGGGGCCAACGTCCTGACTTTC
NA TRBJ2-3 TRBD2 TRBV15 CATSRGRGLAGGGTDTQYF TGTGCCACCAGCAGAGGAAGGGGACTAGCGGGAGGAGGGACAGATACGCAGTATTTT
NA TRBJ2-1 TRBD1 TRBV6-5 CASTSPPGQGYNEQFF TGTGCCAGCACCTCCCCCCCGGGACAGGGATACAATGAGCAGTTCTTC
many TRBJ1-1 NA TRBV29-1 CSVWGSSRNTEAFF TGCAGCGTTTGGGGCAGTAGCAGGAACACTGAAGCTTTCTTT
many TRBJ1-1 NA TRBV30 CAWSGGPLSHEAFF TGTGCCTGGAGTGGGGGCCCGTTAAGTCATGAAGCTTTCTTT
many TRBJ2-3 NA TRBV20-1 CSASGGPKSDTQYF TGCAGTGCTAGTGGCGGGCCTAAGTCAGATACGCAGTATTTT
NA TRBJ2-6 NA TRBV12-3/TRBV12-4 CASSRSPTARSGANVLTF TGTGCCAGCAGCCGCTCGCCTACCGCCCGCTCTGGGGCCAACGTCCTGACTTTC
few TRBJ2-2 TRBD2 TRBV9 CASSLSGRVAGELFF TGTGCCAGCAGCCTTAGCGGGAGGGTTGCCGGGGAGCTGTTTTTT
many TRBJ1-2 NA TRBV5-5 CASSFTGDYGYTF TGTGCCAGCAGCTTCACAGGAGACTATGGCTACACCTTC
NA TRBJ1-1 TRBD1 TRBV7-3 CASSGGQGYTEAFF TGTGCCAGCAGCGGGGGACAGGGATACACTGAAGCTTTCTTT